This T cell receptor beta chain was sequenced for a study of CD8 T cells in Susac syndrome. The authors reverse transcribed 0.5 to 1 ug RNA with random hexamers. MiXCR, run by TCRdb on the immunoSEQ multiplex PCR reads, gives a single entry per CDR3 protein. The sample shows about 210,000 distinct CDR3 sequences, 95% of them seen only once. CDR1 and CDR2 from the germline V gene are MNHNY and SVGAGI (reference sequence). The CDR3 runs to 12 residues. Trimming removed 2 bases from V and 6 bases from J, with 8 bases in between. Sequencing was performed on CD4+ T cells from PBMCs. The sequence was obtained from a human donor with multiple sclerosis. The rearrangement uses TRBV6-6 and TRBJ2-7, with D uncertain. CDR3 coding DNA: TGTGCCAGCAGTTACCTTCGCCGCGAGCAGTACTTC. Its protein is CASSYLRREQYF.